This passage covers 20 T cell receptor beta chains from one sample sequenced in a study of cytomegalovirus exposure and HLA in healthy donors. 13 Jbeta primers and 60 Vbeta primers were used for the PCR. Here immunoSEQ multiplex PCR was the method, and the copy in TCRdb shows in-frame clones only, minus some. The sample includes some 89,000 clones, roughly 79% of them seen just once. The sequencing input was PBMCs. Receptor source: a woman under 40 in good health and CMV-seronegative.

As to this clone: The junction differs from germline at one of its ends, possibly a read error. The rearrangement joins TRBV28 to TRBJ1-5, with no clear D. This CDR3 comprises 12 residues. The germline V gene encodes CDR1 MDHEN and CDR2 SYDVKM. CDR3 sequence (DNA): TGTGCCAGCAGTTTAGAAAGGCGGCCCCAACATTTT. It specifies CASSLERRPQHF.

The chain uses TRBV7-3 and TRBJ1-1, with 8 bases identical to TRBD1. J lost 5 bases, V lost 4 bases, and 15 bases had no gene match. The CDR3 is made up of 17 amino acids. Germline values: CDR1 SGHTA, CDR2 FQGTGA. The CDR3 DNA follows: TGTGCCAGCAGCTCAAGTGGTGGCAGGGGGCTTTCTACTGAAGCTTTCTTT. Encoded protein: CASSSSGGRGLSTEAFF.

The chain has TRBV18 and TRBJ1-1; the match to TRBD1 covers 7 bases. With 2 bases clipped from V and 3 bases from J, the junction kept 12 bases outside the gene matches. The CDR3 loop spans 17 amino acids. The germline V gene has CDR1 KGHSH and CDR2 LQKENI. The CDR3 DNA is TGTGCCAGCTCACCAGTGAGTGTGGAGGGGGCCGACACTGAAGCTTTCTTT. Translating it yields CASSPVSVEGADTEAFF. The entire variable domain, with the rest obtained from reference TRBV18 and TRBJ1-1, is as follows: NAGVMQNPRHLVRRRGQEARLRCSPMKGHSHVYWYRQLPEEGLKFMVYLQKENIIDESGMPKERFSAEFPKEGPSILRIQQVVRGDSAAYFCASSPVSVEGADTEAFFGQGTRLTVV.

The V and J genes are TRBV4-2 and TRBJ2-2; 12 bases are shared with TRBD2. CDR3 size: 16 residues. The trim removed 1 base at V and 4 bases at J, leaving 1 base unmatched. Germline-derived CDR1 and CDR2 are LGHNA and YNFKEQ. The CDR3 DNA is TGTGCCAGCAGCCAAGTGGGACTAGCGGGCACCGGGGAGCTGTTTTTT. Translated: CASSQVGLAGTGELFF.

V is TRBV18 and J is TRBJ1-1; D gene uncertain. The germline V gene encodes CDR1 KGHSH and CDR2 LQKENI. Between the trimmed V and J ends, which lost 2 bases and 0 bases, there was a span of 7 bases. The CDR3 has 14 amino acids. DNA of the CDR3: TGTGCCAGCTCACCAAACAGCATGAACACTGAAGCTTTCTTT. This codes for CASSPNSMNTEAFF.

The chain recombines TRBV4-3 with TRBJ2-3; 13 bases fit TRBD2. V was clipped by 0 bases and J by 7 bases; unmatched bases: 10. Germline V lookup: CDR1 LGHNA, CDR2 YSLEER. CDR3 size: 18 residues. The CDR3 loop reads CASSQETSGRGGLNTQYF. The CDR3 coding sequence is TGCGCCAGCAGCCAAGAAACTAGCGGGAGGGGGGGGTTAAATACGCAGTATTTT.

The rearrangement links TRBV18 to TRBJ2-1; 8 bases line up with TRBD1. Germline CDR1 KGHSH, CDR2 LQKENI. Trimming cost V 3 bases and J 0 bases; bases outside gene matches: 4. The CDR3 loop spans 16 amino acids. CDR3 in amino acids: CASSPSGGSSYNEQFF. The CDR3 DNA reads TGTGCCAGCTCACCCTCAGGGGGCAGCTCCTACAATGAGCAGTTCTTC.

The chain carries TRBV6-4 and TRBJ2-2; tentative D call: TRBD2 (5 bases). This CDR3 is 13 amino acids long. V gave up 2 bases and J gave up 4 bases, with 5 bases separating them. The germline gives CDR1 MRHNA, CDR2 SNTAGT. The chain's CDR3 is CASSDEGTGELFF. The DNA of the CDR3 is TGTGCCAGCAGTGACGAGGGCACCGGGGAGCTGTTTTTT.

J is TRBJ2-1 and V is TRBV7-3, with 11 bases lining up with TRBD2. The CDR3 has 20 residues. The germline V gene has CDR1 SGHTA and CDR2 FQGTGA. V was clipped by 2 bases and J by 0 bases; unmatched bases: 12. CDR3 bases: TGTGCCAGCAGCTTAGGTGGGACTAGCGGCTACCCGAGCTCCTACAATGAGCAGTTCTTC. Translated: CASSLGGTSGYPSSYNEQFF.

V gene TRBV6-1 combines with J gene TRBJ2-5; D uncertain. CDR1 and CDR2 (germline): MNHNS, SASEGT. The CDR3 length is 13 residues. V was cut by 4 bases and J by 3 bases, with 9 bases left in between. For the CDR3, the DNA is TGTGCCAGCAGTGCATTCTCGGAAGAGACCCAGTACTTC. This sequence encodes CASSAFSEETQYF.

The chain links TRBV30 to TRBJ2-1; D is unclear. Germline values: CDR1 GTSNPN, CDR2 SVGIG (reference sequence). This CDR3 is 15 amino acids long. V dropped 1 base and J dropped 2 bases, with 12 bases sitting between them. The CDR3 coding sequence is TGTGCCTGGAGTGATGATGACACTGCCTACAATGAGCAGTTCTTC. This translates into CAWSDDDTAYNEQFF.

The V call is TRBV5-6, the J call TRBJ2-5, with D maybe TRBD2 (6 bases). The V gene's germline CDR1 is SGHDT and CDR2 YYEEEE. The CDR3 has 15 residues. Trimming removed 4 bases at V and 5 bases at J, with 18 bases between. In DNA form, the CDR3 reads TGTGCCAGCAGCCCCCTTCTAACTAGCCTGGAGACCCAGTACTTC. Its translation: CASSPLLTSLETQYF.

This rearrangement joins TRBV6-5 to TRBJ1-2; a weak D match, TRBD1 (6 bases). Germline CDR1 is MNHEY and CDR2 is SVGAGI. V was pared by 2 bases and J by 8 bases, with 15 bases between. This CDR3 has 14 amino acids. Here the CDR3 reads CASSYSGGHTGYTF. The DNA for the CDR3 is TGTGCCAGCAGTTACAGCGGGGGGCATACCGGCTACACCTTC.

This clone was seen a handful of times. The chain is built from TRBV27 and TRBJ2-1; 8 positions match TRBD2. Germline trimming cut 2 bases from V and 0 bases from J; bases unmatched to any gene: 3. The CDR3 is 16 amino acids. CDR1 is MNHEY and CDR2 is SMNVEV in the germline V gene (reference sequence). The DNA of the CDR3 is TGTGCCAGCAGTTTAATAGCGGGAAGCTCCTACAATGAGCAGTTCTTC. Its protein is CASSLIAGSSYNEQFF.

The V gene is TRBV6-6, the J gene TRBJ2-2, with 7 positions matching TRBD2. Trimming removed 0 bases from V and 6 bases from J; junction bases left unmatched: 7. The CDR3 runs to 16 residues. From germline, CDR1 is MNHNY and CDR2 SVGAGI (reference sequence). CDR3 sequence: CASSYSNGRRAGELFF. The CDR3 nucleotides read TGTGCCAGCAGTTACTCGAACGGGAGGAGAGCCGGGGAGCTGTTTTTT.

This clone was picked up a small number of times. The genes are TRBV7-9 and TRBJ1-2; 9 bases are shared with TRBD1. From germline, CDR1 is SEHNR and CDR2 FQNEAQ (reference sequence). V dropped 5 bases and J dropped 4; count of bases not matched to a gene: 8. This CDR3 has 15 amino acids. The CDR3 reads CASSTTGGAGYGYTF. The CDR3 nucleotides are TGTGCCAGCAGCACAACAGGGGGCGCCGGCTATGGCTACACCTTC.

The chain combines TRBV7-9 with TRBJ2-7; unclear D gene. The CDR3 extends over 12 amino acids. V gave up 1 base and J gave up 6 bases, with 7 bases separating them. Germline CDR1 is SEHNR and CDR2 is FQNEAQ (reference sequence). The DNA for the CDR3 is TGTGCCAGCAGCTTAGGCGTCGGCGAGCAGTACTTC. Translating it yields CASSLGVGEQYF.

The V call is TRBV27, the J call TRBJ1-5; D unclear. Trimming removed 4 bases from V and 4 bases from J, with 11 bases in between. Per the germline V gene, CDR1 is MNHEY and CDR2 is SMNVEV (reference sequence). The CDR3 runs 14 residues. The CDR3 is CASSSLGRNQPQHF. DNA of the CDR3: TGTGCCAGCAGTTCGTTGGGCAGAAATCAGCCCCAGCATTTT.

V usage is TRBV9 and J usage is TRBJ2-7; TRBD1 agrees at 7 bases. Losses at the gene ends were 0 bases for V and 4 bases for J; bases not matched to a gene: 7. There are 15 residues in the CDR3. The germline CDR1 and CDR2 sequences are SGDLS and YYNGEE. DNA for the CDR3: TGTGCCAGCAGCGTAGGGGACAGCCCGTCGTACGAGCAGTACTTC. This encodes CASSVGDSPSYEQYF.

The chain carries TRBV29-1 and TRBJ2-7; a weak D match, TRBD2 (7 bases). Germline CDR1 and CDR2: SQVTM and ANQGSEA. Trimming took 4 bases from V and 3 from J, leaving 10 bases between them. This CDR3 has 12 amino acids. The CDR3 DNA reads TGCAGCGTTGTCGGGGGGCTCTACGAGCAGTACTTC. This gives the protein CSVVGGLYEQYF.